This T cell receptor beta chain comes out of a study of blood T cell repertoires in COVID-19. Study summary: Samples came from the United States, Italy and Spain, spanning acute and convalescent COVID-19. Sources were T cells, B-cell-depleted T cells, or PBMCs; the material itself was cDNA or gDNA.

Sequenced by immunoSEQ multiplex PCR; TCRdb stores in-frame clones only, minus some. The profile shows about 37,000 clones, 80% of them singletons. This CDR3 has 15 residues. This rearrangement joins TRBV21-1 to TRBJ2-2; the D call in the table, TRBD1, was not verified against the DNA. TRBV21-1 is recorded as a pseudogene. This receptor was taken from a woman in her sixties or seventies with acute or convalescent COVID-19. Sequencing was done on a sample of peripheral blood. The DNA of the CDR3 is TGTGCCAGCAGCAAATCGCAGGGGTGCGCCGGGGAGCTGTTTTTT. Its protein product is CASSKSQGCAGELFF.